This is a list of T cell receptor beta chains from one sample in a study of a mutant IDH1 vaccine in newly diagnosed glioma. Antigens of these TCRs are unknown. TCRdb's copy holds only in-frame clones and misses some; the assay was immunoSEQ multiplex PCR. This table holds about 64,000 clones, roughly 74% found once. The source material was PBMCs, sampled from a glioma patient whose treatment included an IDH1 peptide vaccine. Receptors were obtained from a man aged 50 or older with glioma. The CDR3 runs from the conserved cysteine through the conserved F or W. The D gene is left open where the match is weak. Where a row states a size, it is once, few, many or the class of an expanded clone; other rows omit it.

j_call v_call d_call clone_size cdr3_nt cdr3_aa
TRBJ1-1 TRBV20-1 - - TGCAGTGCTCCTAACCCTCCCTTAGCTTTCTTT CSAPNPPLAFF
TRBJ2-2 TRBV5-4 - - TGTGCCAGCAGCTTGGCGGGCAGGGTCACCGGGGAGCTGTTTTTT CASSLAGRVTGELFF
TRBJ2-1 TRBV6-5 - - TGTGCCAGCAGTTACGGCGGGACGTGGGAGCAGTTCTTC CASSYGGTWEQFF
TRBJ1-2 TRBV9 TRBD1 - TGTGCCAGCAGCATCTCGGGACAGGGTAACTATGGCTACACCTTC CASSISGQGNYGYTF
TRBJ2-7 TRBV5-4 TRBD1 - TGTGCCAGCAGCGCCGGAACAGGGGGCACCCCCCCTTACGAGCAGTACTTC CASSAGTGGTPPYEQYF
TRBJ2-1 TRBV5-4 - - TGTGCCAGCAGCTTAATTCCCGGGGTCTACAATGAGCAGTTCTTC CASSLIPGVYNEQFF
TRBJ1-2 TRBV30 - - TGTGCCTCCCTCCGGAGGGCGGGCTATGGCTACACCTTC CASLRRAGYGYTF
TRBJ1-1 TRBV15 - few TGTGCCACCAGCAGAGAGATAGGAATGAACACTGAAGCTTTCTTT CATSREIGMNTEAFF
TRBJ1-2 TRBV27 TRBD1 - TGTGCCAGCAGACGGAGGGACAGGGGCTATGGCTACACCTTC CASRRRDRGYGYTF
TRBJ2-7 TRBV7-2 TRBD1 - TGTGCCAGCAGCAACCGACAGGGGGCCTACGAGCAGTACTTC CASSNRQGAYEQYF
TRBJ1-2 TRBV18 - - TGTGCCAGCTCTATGTCTCGTCAGAGTGGCTACACCTTC CASSMSRQSGYTF
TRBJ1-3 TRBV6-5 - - TGTGCCAGCAGTTACTCGGGGGAGGACTCTGGAAACACCATATATTTT CASSYSGEDSGNTIYF
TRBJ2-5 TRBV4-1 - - TGCGCCAGCAGCCAACGAGCGACGGAGACCCAGTACTTC CASSQRATETQYF
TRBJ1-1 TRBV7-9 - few TGTGCCAGCAGCCCGCGAGGGGGCACTGAAGCTTTCTTT CASSPRGGTEAFF
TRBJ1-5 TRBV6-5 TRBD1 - TGTGCCAGCAGTCCACAGGGGGATCAGCCCCAGCATTTT CASSPQGDQPQHF
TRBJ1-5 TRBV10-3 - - TGTGCCATCAGTGAGTCTGGGGGGGCTAGCAATCAGCCCCAGCATTTT CAISESGGASNQPQHF
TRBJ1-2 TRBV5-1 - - TGCGCCAGCAGCTCCGGGGCCCCCCGATGGGGCTACACCTTC CASSSGAPRWGYTF
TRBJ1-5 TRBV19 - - TGTGCCAGTGCGGACAGTAGCAATCAGCCCCAGCATTTT CASADSSNQPQHF
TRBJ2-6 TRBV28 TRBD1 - TGTGCCAGCGACAAGGGGGCTACTGGGGCCAACGTCCTGACTTTC CASDKGATGANVLTF
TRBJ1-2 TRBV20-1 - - TGCAGTGCGGACAGCAACTATGGCTACACCTTC CSADSNYGYTF
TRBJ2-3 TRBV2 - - TGTGCCAGCAGTCTGGGTGGGCGTTCTGGAGATACGCAGTATTTT CASSLGGRSGDTQYF
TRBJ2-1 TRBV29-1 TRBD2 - TGCAGCGCTATGACTAGCGGGGGGCCCAATGAGCAGTTCTTC CSAMTSGGPNEQFF
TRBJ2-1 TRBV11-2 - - TGTGCCAGCAGCTTAGAGTGGGCAGTTTACAATGAGCAGTTCTTC CASSLEWAVYNEQFF
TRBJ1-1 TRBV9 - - TGTGCCAGCAGCGTCCACCCCCTGAACACTGAAGCTTTCTTT CASSVHPLNTEAFF
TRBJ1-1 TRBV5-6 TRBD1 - TGTGCCAGCAGCACCCTCAGGGGGAGTATGAACACTGAAGCTTTCTTT CASSTLRGSMNTEAFF
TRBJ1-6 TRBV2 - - TGTGCCAGCAGTACTGGGGGGGGTTCACCCCTCCACTTT CASSTGGGSPLHF
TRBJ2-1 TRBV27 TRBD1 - TGTGCCAGCAGTTCGACGACAGGGGTTCCCAATGAGCAGTTCTTC CASSSTTGVPNEQFF
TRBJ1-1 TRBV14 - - TGTGCCAGCAGCCCGACAAGATCGGACACTGAAGCTTTCTTT CASSPTRSDTEAFF
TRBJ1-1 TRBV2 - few TGTGCCAGCAGGAAAGAGTCGAACACTGAAGCTTTCTTT CASRKESNTEAFF
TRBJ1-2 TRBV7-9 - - TGTGCCAGCAGCACCACTGCCCACTATGGCTACACCTTC CASSTTAHYGYTF
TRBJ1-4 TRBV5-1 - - TGCGCCAGCAGGGCCGATTCAACTAATGAAAAACTGTTTTTT CASRADSTNEKLFF
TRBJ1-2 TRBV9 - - TGTGCCAGCAGCGGAAACACAGGGAGAGCTAACTATGGCTACACCTTC CASSGNTGRANYGYTF
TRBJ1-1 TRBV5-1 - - TGCGCCAGCAGCTTGGAAGGCAGGGCAAACACTGAAGCTTTCTTT CASSLEGRANTEAFF
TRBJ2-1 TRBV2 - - TGTGCCAGCAGTGAAGCTAGGGGAGCGGAGTTCTTC CASSEARGAEFF
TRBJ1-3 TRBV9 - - TGTGCCAGCAGCGCGGGGGGTGGGGACCCCTCTGGAAACACCATATATTTT CASSAGGGDPSGNTIYF
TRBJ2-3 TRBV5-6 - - TGTGCCAGCAGCTTGGAAATAGATACGCAGTATTTT CASSLEIDTQYF
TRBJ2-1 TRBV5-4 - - TGTGCCAGCAGCTTGACAGGGAACAATGAGCAGTTCTTC CASSLTGNNEQFF
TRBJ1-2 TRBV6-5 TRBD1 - TGTGCCAGCAGACAACCCGGACAGGGGGCTTTTGGCTACACCTTC CASRQPGQGAFGYTF
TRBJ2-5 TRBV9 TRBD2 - TGTGCCAGCAGCGTAGGTGGCGGGGGGGGAGAGACCCAGTACTTC CASSVGGGGGETQYF
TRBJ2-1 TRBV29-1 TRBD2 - TGCAGCGTTCCCAGCGGGGGGGTATACAATGAGCAGTTCTTC CSVPSGGVYNEQFF
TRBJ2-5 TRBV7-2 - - TGTGCCAGCAGTCATGGACAAGAGACCCAGTACTTC CASSHGQETQYF
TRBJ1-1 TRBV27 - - TGTGCCAGCAGCCCCGGGGCCGACACTGAAGCTTTCTTT CASSPGADTEAFF
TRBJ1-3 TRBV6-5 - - TGTGCCAGCAGTTACGGTAGCTCTGGAAACACCATATATTTT CASSYGSSGNTIYF
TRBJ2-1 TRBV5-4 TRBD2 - TGTGCCAGCAGCTACGGGGGGGGCCTTGACAATGAGCAGTTCTTC CASSYGGGLDNEQFF
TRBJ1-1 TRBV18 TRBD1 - TGTGCCAGCTCAGAGCAGGGGGCGGGGAGAACTGAAGCTTTCTTT CASSEQGAGRTEAFF
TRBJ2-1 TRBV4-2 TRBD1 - TGTGCCAGCAGCCAAGATTGGGGGACAGGGGGAGTGGGTCAGTTCTTC CASSQDWGTGGVGQFF
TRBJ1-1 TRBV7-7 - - TGTGCTAGCAGCTTAGGGAAGAGCACTGAAGCTTTCTTT CASSLGKSTEAFF
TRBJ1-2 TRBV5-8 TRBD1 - TGTGCCAGCAGCCCCCGACAGGGTTGGAACTATGGCTACACCTTC CASSPRQGWNYGYTF
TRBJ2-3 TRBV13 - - TGTGCCAGCAGCTTACGAGATACGCAGTATTTT CASSLRDTQYF
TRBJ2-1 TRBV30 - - TGTGCCTGGAAGCAGAGCTCCTACAATGAGCAGTTCTTC CAWKQSSYNEQFF
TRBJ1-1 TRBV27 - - TGTGCCAGCAGTTTACGACCTCCCGGGACCTCTAACACTGAAGCTTTCTTT CASSLRPPGTSNTEAFF
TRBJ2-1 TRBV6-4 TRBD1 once TGTGCCAGCAGTGAAGCCCGGACAGGGGGGAATGAGCAGTTCTTC CASSEARTGGNEQFF